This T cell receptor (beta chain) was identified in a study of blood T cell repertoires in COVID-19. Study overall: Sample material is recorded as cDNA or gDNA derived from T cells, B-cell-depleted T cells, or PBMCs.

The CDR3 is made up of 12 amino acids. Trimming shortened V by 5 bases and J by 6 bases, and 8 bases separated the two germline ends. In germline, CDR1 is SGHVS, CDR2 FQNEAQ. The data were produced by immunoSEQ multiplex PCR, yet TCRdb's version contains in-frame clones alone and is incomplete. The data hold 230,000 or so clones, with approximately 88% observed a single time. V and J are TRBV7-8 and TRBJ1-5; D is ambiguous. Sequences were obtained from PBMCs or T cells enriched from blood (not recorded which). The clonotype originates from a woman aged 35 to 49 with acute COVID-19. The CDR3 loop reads CASSHSGQPQHF. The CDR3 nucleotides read TGTGCCAGCAGCCACAGTGGTCAGCCCCAGCATTTT.